Listed below are T cell receptor beta chains from one sample, sequenced in a study of post-analysis software for immune sequencing data. TCRdb processed the PCR reads anew with MiXCR; each CDR3 protein has one entry. The sample lists around 400,000 distinct CDR3 sequences, around 33% seen once, with under 15% in the top ten. The sequenced sample was blood. The receptors here all came from a girl between 5 and 17 years old with multiple sclerosis. CDR3s include the opening cysteine and the closing phenylalanine or tryptophan. D genes are given only for firm matches. Clone size is stated in some rows and not others, as once, few, many or a class when expanded.

TRBJ2-1 TRBV4-1 TRBD2 few TGCGCCAGCAGCCAAGTAGGACTAGCGGTCTACAATGAGCAGTTCTTC CASSQVGLAVYNEQFF
TRBJ1-2 TRBV28 TRBD1 NA TGTGCCAGCAGTTCCTCCGGGACAGGGGTATATGGCTACACCTTC CASSSSGTGVYGYTF
TRBJ1-6 TRBV5-6 NA NA TGTGCCAGCAGCTTGACGGGTTCACCCCTCCACTTT CASSLTGSPLHF
TRBJ2-3 TRBV6-5 NA NA TGTGCCAGCAGTTACTCCTCTAGCACAGATACGCAGTATTTT CASSYSSSTDTQYF
TRBJ2-3 TRBV6-5 NA many TGCGCCAGCACCTCCGGGGGCAGCACAGATACGCAGTATTTT CASTSGGSTDTQYF
TRBJ1-4 TRBV6-5 NA NA TGTGCCAGCAGTTACTCGTTACGGCCAAATGAAAAACTGTTTTTT CASSYSLRPNEKLFF
TRBJ2-5 TRBV12-3/TRBV12-4 NA many TGTGCCAGCAGTTGGCCGGGGCAAGAGACCCAGTACTTC CASSWPGQETQYF
TRBJ1-2 TRBV7-2 NA few TGTGCCAGCAGCTTAGGGACAGCCCCGGGAGGCTACACCTTC CASSLGTAPGGYTF
TRBJ2-1 TRBV28 NA few TGTGCCAGCAGATACGGGACGGGGGCCTACAATGAGCAGTTCTTC CASRYGTGAYNEQFF
TRBJ2-7 TRBV20-1 TRBD2 NA TGCAGTGCCCCTCTTCACAACGGGGGGGCGAGAGAGCAGTACTTC CSAPLHNGGAREQYF
TRBJ1-6 TRBV27 TRBD1 few TGTGCCAGCAGTTCCCGGACAGGCCCTACGTTCGATAATTCACCCCTCCACTTT CASSSRTGPTFDNSPLHF
TRBJ2-2 TRBV25-1 NA NA TGTGCCAGCAGTCTAGGGCACGGGGAGCTGTTTTTT CASSLGHGELFF
TRBJ1-2 TRBV12-3/TRBV12-4 NA NA TGTGCCAGCAGTTTAAATAAGAACTACACCTTC CASSLNKNYTF
TRBJ1-2 TRBV6-2/TRBV6-3 NA NA TGTGCCAGCAGTTCCCTATACTATGGCTACACCTTC CASSSLYYGYTF
TRBJ2-3 TRBV12-3/TRBV12-4 TRBD1 NA TGTGCCAGCAGACCCCCGGGACAGGGGCGAACAGATACGCAGTATTTT CASRPPGQGRTDTQYF
TRBJ1-4 TRBV25-1 NA NA TGTGCCAGCAGTGAAAGAGGATTACTTGGAGAAAAACTGTTTTTT CASSERGLLGEKLFF